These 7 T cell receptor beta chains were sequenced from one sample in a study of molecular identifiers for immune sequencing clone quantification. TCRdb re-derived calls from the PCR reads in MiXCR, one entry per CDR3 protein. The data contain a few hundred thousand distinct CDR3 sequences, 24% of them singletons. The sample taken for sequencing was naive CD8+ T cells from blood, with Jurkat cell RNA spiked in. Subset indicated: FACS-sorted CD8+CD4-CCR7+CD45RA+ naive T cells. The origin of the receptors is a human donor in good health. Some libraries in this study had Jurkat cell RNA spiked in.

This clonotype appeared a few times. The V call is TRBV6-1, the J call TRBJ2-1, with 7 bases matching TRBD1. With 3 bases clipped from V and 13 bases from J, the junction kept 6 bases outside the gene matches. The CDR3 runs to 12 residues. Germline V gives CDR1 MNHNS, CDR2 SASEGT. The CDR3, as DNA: TGTGCCAGCAGTGATACAGACAGGGCCCAGTTCTTC. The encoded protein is CASSDTDRAQFF.

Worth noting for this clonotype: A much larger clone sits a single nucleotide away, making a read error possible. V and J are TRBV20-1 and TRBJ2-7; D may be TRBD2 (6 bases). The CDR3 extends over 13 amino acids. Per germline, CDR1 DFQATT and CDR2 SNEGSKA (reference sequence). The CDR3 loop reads CSARGDSPYGQYF. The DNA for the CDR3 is TGCAGTGCTAGAGGGGACTCCCCCTACGGGCAGTACTTC.

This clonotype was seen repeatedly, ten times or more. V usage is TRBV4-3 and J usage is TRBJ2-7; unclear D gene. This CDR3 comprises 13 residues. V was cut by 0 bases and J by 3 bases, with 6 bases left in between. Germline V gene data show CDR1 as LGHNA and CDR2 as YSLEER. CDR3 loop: CASSQEDDYEQYF. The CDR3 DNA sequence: TGCGCCAGCAGCCAAGAAGACGACTACGAGCAGTACTTC.

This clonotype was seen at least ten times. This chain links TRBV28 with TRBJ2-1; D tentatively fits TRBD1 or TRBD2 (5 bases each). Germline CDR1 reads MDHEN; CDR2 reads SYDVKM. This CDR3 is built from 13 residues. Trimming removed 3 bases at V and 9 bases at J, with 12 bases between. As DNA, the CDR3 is TGTGCCAGCAGTTTCTCAACTAGGGGTGAGCAGTTCTTC. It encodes CASSFSTRGEQFF.

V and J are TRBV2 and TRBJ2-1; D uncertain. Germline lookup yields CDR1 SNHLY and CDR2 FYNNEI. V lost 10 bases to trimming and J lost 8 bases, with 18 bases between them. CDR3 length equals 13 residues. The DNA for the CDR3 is TGTGCCACTCTAGGTTTCCTGGTATATGAGCAGTTCTTC. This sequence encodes CATLGFLVYEQFF.

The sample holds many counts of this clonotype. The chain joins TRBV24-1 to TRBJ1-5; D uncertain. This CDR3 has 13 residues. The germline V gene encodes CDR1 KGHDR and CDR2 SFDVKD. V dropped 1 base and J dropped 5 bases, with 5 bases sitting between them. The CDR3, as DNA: TGTGCCACCAGTGATTTAGGCTATCAGCCCCAGCATTTT. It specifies CATSDLGYQPQHF.

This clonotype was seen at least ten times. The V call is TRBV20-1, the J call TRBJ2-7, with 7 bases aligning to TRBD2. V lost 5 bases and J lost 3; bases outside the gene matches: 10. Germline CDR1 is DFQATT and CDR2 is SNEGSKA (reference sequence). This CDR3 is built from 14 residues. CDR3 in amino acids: CSARRTREGYEQYF. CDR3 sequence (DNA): TGCAGTGCTCGGCGGACTAGAGAAGGCTACGAGCAGTACTTC.